This T cell receptor beta chain was found in a study of cytomegalovirus exposure and HLA in healthy donors. General study findings and limits: Within a later analysis, the majority of CMV-associated TCR beta chains appeared HLA-restricted. Earlier analysis found most TCR beta V segments productive about 87% or about 30% of the time.

Germline V CDR1 and CDR2: SGHTA, FQGTGA. Trimming pared 1 base from V and 4 bases from J, leaving 8 bases between. This CDR3 contains 15 residues. The primer mix had 60 Vbeta and 13 Jbeta primers. Assay used: immunoSEQ multiplex PCR; TCRdb lists only in-frame clones, some missing. The table has about 110,000 clones, over 15% seen once. Details on this clone: Its antigen is unknown.

This TCR came from a woman aged 18-35 years in good health and CMV-seronegative. The gene calls are TRBV7-3 and TRBJ1-6, with a weak D call TRBD1 (5 bases). The specimen was PBMCs. Here the CDR3 reads CASSLMGGYNSPLHF. The DNA for the CDR3 is TGTGCCAGCAGCTTAATGGGGGGTTATAATTCACCCCTCCACTTT.